The 24 T cell receptor beta chains listed next were all sequenced from one sample in a study of cytomegalovirus exposure and HLA in healthy donors. The primer mix had 60 Vbeta and 13 Jbeta primers. The protocol was immunoSEQ multiplex PCR, while the TCRdb copy is restricted to in-frame clones and leaves out a portion. This sample has more than 140,000 clones; roughly 73% occur once, and the top ten carry around 1.5%. The source material was PBMCs. The receptors were gathered from a female donor in good health and CMV-seronegative.

The chain employs TRBV11-2 and TRBJ2-5; D not resolved. The germline CDR1 and CDR2 sequences are SGHAT and FQNNGV. CDR3 length: 12 residues. The V end was cut by 5 bases, the J end by 5 bases, with 9 bases between. CDR3 amino acids: CASSPARETQYF. CDR3 sequence (DNA): TGTGCCAGCAGCCCCGCTAGGGAGACCCAGTACTTC.

This rearrangement joins TRBV28 to TRBJ2-7, with TRBD2 as a possible D gene (6 bases). Germline V gene lookup returns CDR1 MDHEN and CDR2 SYDVKM. This CDR3 spans 15 amino acids. Trimming removed 6 bases from V and 3 bases from J, with 18 bases in between. The CDR3 DNA reads TGTGCCAGCAGCTCCCTGGCCGGGGGTCTCTACGAGCAGTACTTC. Its protein is CASSSLAGGLYEQYF.

This clone was recorded a few times. V gene TRBV6-6 combines with J gene TRBJ2-7; perhaps TRBD1 as D (6 bases). Germline CDR1 MNHNY, CDR2 SVGAGI (reference sequence). Trimming stripped 7 bases from V and 3 bases from J, with 16 bases between. The CDR3 is made up of 14 amino acids. CDR3 sequence reads: CASTDDRHLYEQYF. The CDR3 DNA follows: TGTGCCAGCACTGACGACAGGCATCTCTACGAGCAGTACTTC.

The chain is built from TRBV25-1 and TRBJ2-7, with 9 bases aligning to TRBD1. CDR1 and CDR2 from the germline V gene are MGHDK and SYGVNS. With V trimmed by 1 base and J by 6 bases, 10 bases remained unmatched. The CDR3 covers 16 residues. As DNA, the CDR3 is TGTGCCAGCAGTGAATTAGAGGGGACAGGGTCCCTCGAGCAGTACTTC. It translates to CASSELEGTGSLEQYF.

The chain uses TRBV30 and TRBJ1-6; 8 positions match TRBD1. The V gene's germline CDR1 is GTSNPN and CDR2 SVGIG (reference sequence). The J segment lost 7 bases and the V segment lost 4 bases, leaving 6 bases of the junction unmatched. The CDR3 loop spans 14 amino acids. Here the CDR3 reads CAWNPRGQNSPLHF. CDR3 sequence (DNA): TGTGCCTGGAATCCCAGGGGGCAGAATTCACCCCTCCACTTT.

This clone was found once. The rearrangement uses TRBV6-6 and TRBJ1-1, with 8 bases that match TRBD1. Germline loops: CDR1 MNHNY, CDR2 SVGAGI (reference sequence). This CDR3 comprises 14 residues. J lost 3 bases, V lost 6 bases, and 6 bases had no gene match. DNA of the CDR3: TGTGCCAGCAGACGACAGGGGCGGGACACTGAAGCTTTCTTT. This gives the protein CASRRQGRDTEAFF.

V usage is TRBV7-2 and J usage is TRBJ2-5; perhaps TRBD1 as D (5 bases). Germline CDR1 SGHTA, CDR2 FQGNSA. This CDR3 is built from 15 residues. With 1 base removed from V and 2 bases from J, the gap between germline ends came to 11 bases. The CDR3 region has the DNA TGTGCCAGCAGCTTAGAGGGGTATGCACAAGAGACCCAGTACTTC. Translating it yields CASSLEGYAQETQYF.

The chain combines TRBV7-9 with TRBJ2-5; D possibly corresponds to TRBD2 (6 bases). The germline V gene has CDR1 SEHNR and CDR2 FQNEAQ (reference sequence). V shed 3 bases and J shed 1 base, with 9 bases lying between them. This CDR3 has 14 residues. The CDR3, as DNA: TGTGCCAGCAGCTTGGGAGGAGCCCAAGAGACCCAGTACTTC. Protein: CASSLGGAQETQYF.

The V and J genes are TRBV27 and TRBJ1-2; D is uncertain. V was cut by 7 bases and J by 6 bases, with 15 bases left in between. The CDR3 runs to 13 residues. CDR1 MNHEY and CDR2 SMNVEV come from the germline V gene (reference sequence). The CDR3 DNA follows: TGTGCCAGCAAGGGAGCCCCCGTGGATGGCTACACCTTC. Its protein is CASKGAPVDGYTF.

The V gene is TRBV7-3, the J gene TRBJ2-7; 7 bases map to TRBD1. After removal of 2 bases from V and 1 base from J, the junction contained 5 bases not matched to a gene. Germline V lookup: CDR1 SGHTA, CDR2 FQGTGA. The CDR3 length is 15 residues. The DNA for the CDR3 is TGTGCCAGCAGCTTATTTCGACAGGGTTCCTACGAGCAGTACTTC. Encoded protein: CASSLFRQGSYEQYF.

The CDR3 loop is CASAKMMGGKLAKNIQYF. The CDR3 DNA reads TGTGCCAGCGCGAAGATGATGGGGGGAAAATTGGCCAAAAACATTCAGTACTTC. J is TRBJ2-4 and V is TRBV27; possible D gene TRBD2, 6 bases. V gave up 8 bases and J gave up 1 base, with 24 bases separating them. The germline gives CDR1 MNHEY, CDR2 SMNVEV (reference sequence). The CDR3 sequence is 18 residues long.

This clone was seen once. The rearrangement uses TRBV5-1 and TRBJ1-5; D remains ambiguous. Germline V gene lookup returns CDR1 SGHRS and CDR2 YFSETQ. This CDR3 has 14 amino acids. Trimming stripped 5 bases from V and 2 bases from J, with 11 bases between. CDR3: CASSRDAGNQPQHF. In nucleotides, the CDR3 is TGCGCCAGCAGTCGGGATGCTGGCAATCAGCCCCAGCATTTT. The full variable domain, completed using reference TRBV5-1 and TRBJ1-5, is KAGVTQTPRYLIKTRGQQVTLSCSPISGHRSVSWYQQTPGQGLQFLFEYFSETQRNKGNFPGRFSGRQFSNSRSEMNVSTLELGDSALYLCASSRDAGNQPQHFGDGTRLSIL.

J is TRBJ2-1 and V is TRBV7-3, with 8 positions matching TRBD1. The CDR3 runs 17 residues. Germline V lookup: CDR1 SGHTA, CDR2 FQGTGA. V trimming: 2 bases; J trimming: 7 bases; junction bases outside the gene matches: 13. For the CDR3, the DNA is TGTGCCAGCAGCTTACACCCCAGACAGGGGTCTGGAAATGAGCAGTTCTTC. This gives the protein CASSLHPRQGSGNEQFF.

On this clone itself: One junction end does not reproduce the germline sequence, and a read error may be involved. The rearrangement uses TRBV4-2 and TRBJ2-3, with TRBD2 matching over 10 bases. CDR1 LGHNA and CDR2 YNFKEQ come from the germline V gene. CDR3 length: 15 amino acids. The CDR3 nucleotides read TGTGCCGGCAGCCAAGAGCGGGGGGGCCCAGATACGCAGTATTTT. Translated: CAGSQERGGPDTQYF.

In the case of this clone: At one end the junction does not follow the germline gene, possibly because of a read error. The chain employs TRBV13 and TRBJ2-5; D is perhaps TRBD2 (5 bases). Germline CDR1 is PRHDT and CDR2 is FYEKMQ (reference sequence). The CDR3 sequence is 12 residues long. The CDR3, as DNA: TGTGCCAGCAATGAACGGGCCCCGGGAATAAACTTC. Translating gives CASNERAPGINF. Complete variable domain (other parts from reference TRBV13 and TRBJ2-5): AAGVIQSPRHLIKEKRETATLKCYPIPRHDTVYWYQQGPGQDPQFLISFYEKMQSDKGSIPDRFSAQQFSDYHSELNMSSLELGDSALYFCASNERAPGINFGPGTRLLVL.

The chain combines TRBV5-4 with TRBJ2-2, with D possibly matching TRBD2 (5 bases). The germline gives CDR1 SGHNT, CDR2 YYREEE (reference sequence). This CDR3 has 15 amino acids. Trimming shortened V by 4 bases and J by 0 bases, and 10 bases separated the two germline ends. CDR3 nucleotide sequence: TGTGCCAGCAGCCCAAGCGGAACGAACACCGGGGAGCTGTTTTTT. Its protein is CASSPSGTNTGELFF.

The gene calls are TRBV30 and TRBJ1-5; possible D gene TRBD1, 5 bases. Trimming took 0 bases from V and 0 from J, leaving 18 bases between them. CDR1 is GTSNPN and CDR2 is SVGIG in the germline V gene (reference sequence). The CDR3 consists of 18 residues. The CDR3 DNA is TGTGCCTGGAGTGTAGGTTGGACACAACCTAATAGCAATCAGCCCCAGCATTTT. As protein: CAWSVGWTQPNSNQPQHF.

This clone appeared a few times. This rearrangement joins TRBV7-9 to TRBJ1-1; D call uncertain. This CDR3 has 14 amino acids. V lost 0 bases to trimming and J lost 7 bases, with 12 bases between them. Germline CDR1 SEHNR, CDR2 FQNEAQ (reference sequence). CDR3 sequence: CASSLATGKSEAFF. The CDR3, as DNA: TGTGCCAGCAGCTTAGCGACCGGGAAGAGTGAAGCTTTCTTT.

This clone was seen a single time. The chain joins TRBV5-1 to TRBJ2-1; a weak D match, TRBD1 (6 bases). The CDR3 has 15 amino acids. V lost 1 base, J lost 0 bases, and 8 bases lay in between. CDR1 is SGHRS and CDR2 is YFSETQ in the germline V gene. CDR3 sequence reads: CASSLRTDSYNEQFF. CDR3 coding DNA: TGCGCCAGCAGCTTGAGGACAGACTCCTACAATGAGCAGTTCTTC.

The V gene is TRBV5-1, the J gene TRBJ1-1, with no clear D. V lost 3 bases to trimming and J lost 0 bases, with 15 bases between them. Germline V gene data show CDR1 as SGHRS and CDR2 as YFSETQ. The CDR3 runs 16 residues. CDR3 bases: TGCGCCAGCAGCTCGGCCCGTCGGGAGATGAACACTGAAGCTTTCTTT. It encodes CASSSARREMNTEAFF.

This clone was recorded only once. This chain links TRBV7-3 with TRBJ2-1, with D possibly matching TRBD1 (5 bases). The CDR3 totals 14 residues. Trimming took off 7 bases at V and 7 bases at J, with 17 bases between the two ends. Germline assignment: CDR1 SGHTA and CDR2 FQGTGA. The CDR3 protein is CASTLGSPGNEQFF. Here the CDR3 DNA reads TGTGCCAGCACCCTCGGCTCCCCAGGGAATGAGCAGTTCTTC.

The V gene is TRBV6-1, the J gene TRBJ2-1, with 8 bases identical to TRBD1. CDR3 length: 12 residues. Losses at the gene ends were 6 bases for V and 7 bases for J; bases not matched to a gene: 2. Germline values: CDR1 MNHNS, CDR2 SASEGT. Written as DNA, the CDR3 is TGTGCCAGCAGGAGACAGGGGAATGAGCAGTTCTTC. Protein sequence: CASRRQGNEQFF.

This clone was found once. V usage is TRBV18 and J usage is TRBJ2-7; unclear D gene. The germline V gene encodes CDR1 KGHSH and CDR2 LQKENI. The CDR3 covers 15 residues. The V gene lost 0 bases and the J gene lost 0 bases, with 9 bases spanning the gap. CDR3 bases: TGTGCCAGCTCACCACCGAGCGCCGGCTCCTACGAGCAGTACTTC. This sequence encodes CASSPPSAGSYEQYF.

The V gene is TRBV5-1, the J gene TRBJ2-5, with D possibly matching TRBD2 (6 bases). Trimming pared 4 bases from V and 0 bases from J, leaving 10 bases between. This CDR3 spans 14 amino acids. Germline values: CDR1 SGHRS, CDR2 YFSETQ. DNA for the CDR3: TGCGCCAGCAGCCCGGGGACTTACCAAGAGACCCAGTACTTC. Translation gives CASSPGTYQETQYF. Based on the CDR3 plus reference TRBV5-1 and TRBJ2-5, the full variable domain is KAGVTQTPRYLIKTRGQQVTLSCSPISGHRSVSWYQQTPGQGLQFLFEYFSETQRNKGNFPGRFSGRQFSNSRSEMNVSTLELGDSALYLCASSPGTYQETQYFGPGTRLLVL.